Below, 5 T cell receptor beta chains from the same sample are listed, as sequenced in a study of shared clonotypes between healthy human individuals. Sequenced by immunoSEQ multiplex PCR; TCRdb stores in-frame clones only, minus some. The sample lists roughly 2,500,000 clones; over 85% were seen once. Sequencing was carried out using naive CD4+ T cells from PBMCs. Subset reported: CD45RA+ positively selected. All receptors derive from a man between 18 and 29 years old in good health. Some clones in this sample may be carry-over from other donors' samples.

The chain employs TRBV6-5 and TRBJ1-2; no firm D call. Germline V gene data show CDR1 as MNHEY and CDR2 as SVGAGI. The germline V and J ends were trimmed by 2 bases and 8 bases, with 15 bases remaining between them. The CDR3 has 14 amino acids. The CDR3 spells CASSYRSSERGYTF. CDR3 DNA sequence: TGTGCCAGCAGTTACCGGTCCTCCGAGCGGGGCTACACCTTC.

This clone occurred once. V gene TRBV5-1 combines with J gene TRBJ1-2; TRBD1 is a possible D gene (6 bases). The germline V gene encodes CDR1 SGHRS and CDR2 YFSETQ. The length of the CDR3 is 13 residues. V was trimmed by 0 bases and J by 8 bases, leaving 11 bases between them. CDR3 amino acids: CASSLETGKGYTF. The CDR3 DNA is TGCGCCAGCAGCTTGGAAACAGGGAAAGGCTACACCTTC.

CDR3 sequence: CASSPLGLDPNNEQFF. Here the CDR3 DNA reads TGTGCCAGCTCACCCCTCGGGCTAGACCCCAACAATGAGCAGTTCTTC. V gene TRBV18 combines with J gene TRBJ2-1; D gene ambiguous. The germline CDR1 and CDR2 sequences are KGHSH and LQKENI. The CDR3 contains 16 residues. Trimming stripped 3 bases from V and 5 bases from J, with 17 bases between.

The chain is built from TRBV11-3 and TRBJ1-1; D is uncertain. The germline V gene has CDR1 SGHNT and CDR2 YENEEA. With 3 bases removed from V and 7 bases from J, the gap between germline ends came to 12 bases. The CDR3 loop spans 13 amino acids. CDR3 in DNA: TGTGCCAGCAGCTTTACGGCAGCCGGTGAAGCTTTCTTT. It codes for CASSFTAAGEAFF.

CDR3 DNA sequence: TGTGCCAGCAGGGGGCCCACTGAAGCTTTCTTT. It codes for CASRGPTEAFF. The J gene is TRBJ1-1, the V gene TRBV28, with D perhaps TRBD1 (5 bases). V was shortened by 6 bases and J by 4 bases, with 6 bases between the two germline ends. The CDR3 loop spans 11 amino acids. Looked up from germline, CDR1 is MDHEN and CDR2 is SYDVKM.